Presented here are 8 T cell receptor beta chains from one specimen sequenced in a study of blood T cell repertoires in COVID-19 (dated by TCRdb to about 2020). Library preparation was by the immunoSEQ multiplex PCR assay. TCRdb holds this immuneACCESS table with in-frame rearrangements only. Some clones are missing; in checked studies, unresolved V genes explain under half, and the rest has no known cause. Within this sample are hundreds of thousands of clones, with approximately 90% of them counted one time only. The top ten clones comprise roughly 0.76% of the sample. The sequenced material came from peripheral blood. Every receptor here comes from a man younger than 35 with COVID-19, enrolled during active disease.

The V call is TRBV5-4, the J call TRBJ2-5, with 12 nucleotides matching TRBD1. The CDR3 spans 16 residues. From germline, CDR1 is SGHNT and CDR2 YYREEE (reference sequence). With V trimmed by 4 bases and J by 5 bases, 9 bases remained unmatched. The CDR3 is CASSTPGQGAEETQYF. The CDR3 DNA reads as TGTGCCAGCAGCACACCGGGACAGGGGGCGGAGGAGACCCAGTACTTC.

The V and J genes are TRBV6-2 or TRBV6-3 and TRBJ2-7; 9 positions match TRBD1. The CDR3 sequence is 16 residues long. Germline V gene data show CDR1 as MNHEY and CDR2 as SVGEGT. V gave up 2 bases and J gave up 3 bases; unmatched junction bases: 8. CDR3 nucleotide sequence: TGTGCCAGCAGTTACCGTAGGACAGGGGCTCTCTACGAGCAGTACTTC. Amino acid sequence: CASSYRRTGALYEQYF.

CDR3 nucleotides: TGCGCCAGCAGCTTGGGGCCACAGGGGGCTGGGGAGACCCAGTACTTC. This sequence encodes CASSLGPQGAGETQYF. The rearrangement links TRBV5-1 to TRBJ2-5; 9 bases line up with TRBD1. The CDR3 totals 16 residues. Germline V CDR1 and CDR2: SGHRS, YFSETQ. J lost 5 bases, V lost 0 bases, and 8 bases had no gene match. The whole variable domain, remainder taken from reference TRBV5-1 and TRBJ2-5, is KAGVTQTPRYLIKTRGQQVTLSCSPISGHRSVSWYQQTPGQGLQFLFEYFSETQRNKGNFPGRFSGRQFSNSRSEMNVSTLELGDSALYLCASSLGPQGAGETQYFGPGTRLLVL.

The chain has TRBV7-6 and TRBJ2-2, with 14 bases lining up with TRBD2. The CDR3 is 19 amino acids. J was trimmed by 1 base and V by 2 bases; bases with no gene match: 6. CDR1 is SGHVS and CDR2 is FNYEAQ in the germline V gene. The CDR3 spells CASSLMTSGRARNTGELFF. In DNA, the CDR3 is TGTGCCAGCAGCTTAATGACTAGCGGGAGGGCCAGGAACACCGGGGAGCTGTTTTTT. Supplemented by reference TRBV7-6 and TRBJ2-2, the full variable domain reads GAGVSQSPRYKVTKRGQDVALRCDPISGHVSLYWYRQALGQGPEFLTYFNYEAQQDKSGLPNDRFSAERPEGSISTLTIQRTEQRDSAMYRCASSLMTSGRARNTGELFFGEGSRLTVL.

The rearrangement links TRBV4-1 to TRBJ1-1; D is possibly TRBD1 (5 bases). In germline, CDR1 is MGHRA, CDR2 YSYEKL. The V end was cut by 1 base, the J end by 0 bases, with 15 bases between. The CDR3 sequence is 17 residues long. This CDR3 reads CASSQGRGPMVNTEAFF. CDR3 nucleotides: TGCGCCAGCAGCCAAGGGAGGGGACCCATGGTGAACACTGAAGCTTTCTTT.

CDR3 in amino acids: CASSNRQRRAYNSPLHF. The CDR3 nucleotides are TGTGCCAGCAGCAATAGACAGCGGAGGGCCTATAATTCACCCCTCCACTTT. The chain is built from TRBV6-4 and TRBJ1-6, with D possibly being TRBD1 (5 bases). CDR1 is MRHNA and CDR2 is SNTAGT in the germline V gene. V was pared by 6 bases and J by 2 bases, with 17 bases between. The CDR3 contains 17 residues.

The chain combines TRBV12-3 or TRBV12-4 with TRBJ2-4; the D gene is possibly TRBD2 (5 bases). This CDR3 contains 12 residues. The V end lost 6 bases, the J end lost 4 bases, and 7 bases lay between the germline ends. CDR3 bases: TGTGCCAGCAGAGCGGCTAAAAACATTCAGTACTTC. This codes for CASRAAKNIQYF.

The chain uses TRBV7-2 and TRBJ2-7, with D perhaps TRBD1 (6 bases). V lost 1 base and J 7 bases, leaving 17 bases between the germline ends. CDR1 SGHTA and CDR2 FQGNSA come from the germline V gene. This CDR3 is 15 amino acids long. The CDR3 spells CASSLDRAGSGEQYF. The CDR3, as DNA: TGTGCCAGCAGCTTAGACAGGGCGGGTTCAGGAGAGCAGTACTTC.